The 32 T cell receptor beta chains given below trace back to one sample, sequenced in a study of blood T cell repertoires in COVID-19. The repertoire was sequenced with immunoSEQ multiplex PCR; TCRdb's copy has only in-frame clones and lacks some. The profile shows about 230,000 clones, roughly 83% of them singletons. Specimen: peripheral blood. The receptors originated from a woman between 45 and 60 years old with acute or convalescent COVID-19.

The CDR3 here is CASSPGAGGGETQYF. Here the CDR3 DNA reads TGTGCCAGCAGCCCTGGTGCAGGGGGTGGGGAGACCCAGTACTTC. V usage is TRBV5-6 and J usage is TRBJ2-5; 7 bases line up with TRBD1. The germline CDR1 and CDR2 sequences are SGHDT and YYEEEE. V lost 4 bases to trimming and J lost 5 bases; unmatched junction nucleotides: 11. This CDR3 spans 15 amino acids. The whole variable domain, remainder taken from reference TRBV5-6 and TRBJ2-5, is DAGVTQSPTHLIKTRGQQVTLRCSPKSGHDTVSWYQQALGQGPQFIFQYYEEEERQRGNFPDRFSGHQFPNYSSELNVNALLLGDSALYLCASSPGAGGGETQYFGPGTRLLVL.

This chain links TRBV4-2 with TRBJ2-2, with 8 nucleotides matching TRBD2. V gave up 0 bases and J gave up 7 bases; unmatched junction bases: 13. The CDR3 totals 18 residues. Germline V gene data show CDR1 as LGHNA and CDR2 as YNFKEQ. In DNA form, the CDR3 reads TGTGCCAGCAGCCAAGAATTAAGTACGGGACTAGGGAACGGGGAGCTGTTTTTT. It encodes CASSQELSTGLGNGELFF.

V is TRBV6-5 and J is TRBJ1-2; a weak D match, TRBD1 (6 bases). Trimming removed 5 bases at V and 3 bases at J, with 13 bases between. The CDR3 totals 14 residues. CDR1 MNHEY and CDR2 SVGAGI come from the germline V gene. Here the CDR3 reads CASSLLQGDYGYTF. The CDR3 DNA reads TGTGCCAGCAGTCTATTACAGGGAGACTATGGCTACACCTTC.

The chain links TRBV11-2 to TRBJ2-1, with TRBD2 matching over 10 bases. The junction had 9 bases not matched to a gene; V was cut back by 10 bases and J by 6 bases. The germline CDR1 and CDR2 sequences are SGHAT and FQNNGV. This CDR3 is 14 amino acids long. The CDR3 sequence: CAIGGTSAFNEQFF. The DNA of the CDR3 is TGTGCCATCGGGGGGACTAGCGCATTCAATGAGCAGTTCTTC.

The CDR3 spells CASSLAGVGANVLTF. The CDR3 region has the DNA TGTGCCAGCAGCTTGGCAGGGGTTGGGGCCAACGTCCTGACTTTC. The chain has TRBV5-4 and TRBJ2-6, with D perhaps TRBD1 (6 bases). The CDR3 runs to 15 residues. Germline CDR1 SGHNT, CDR2 YYREEE (reference sequence). The V end was cut by 0 bases, the J end by 3 bases, with 7 bases between.

At least ten counts were recorded for this clone. The J gene is TRBJ1-6, the V gene TRBV27; D unclear. Between the trimmed V and J ends, which lost 6 bases and 0 bases, there was a span of 9 bases. Per germline, CDR1 MNHEY and CDR2 SMNVEV (reference sequence). This CDR3 is built from 15 residues. The CDR3 DNA reads as TGTGCCAGCAGAACTTTAAGCTCCTATAATTCACCCCTCCACTTT. This encodes CASRTLSSYNSPLHF.

V usage is TRBV5-1 and J usage is TRBJ2-7, with a weak D call TRBD2 (6 bases). V shed 5 bases and J shed 5 bases, with 11 bases lying between them. The germline V gene encodes CDR1 SGHRS and CDR2 YFSETQ. The CDR3 has 12 residues. The CDR3 loop is CASRGGTNEQYF. CDR3 bases: TGCGCCAGCAGGGGGGGTACCAACGAGCAGTACTTC. Filled out from reference TRBV5-1 and TRBJ2-7, the complete variable domain reads KAGVTQTPRYLIKTRGQQVTLSCSPISGHRSVSWYQQTPGQGLQFLFEYFSETQRNKGNFPGRFSGRQFSNSRSEMNVSTLELGDSALYLCASRGGTNEQYFGPGTRLTVT.

This chain joins TRBV5-1 and TRBJ2-1, with D possibly being TRBD1 (6 bases). CDR1 and CDR2 (germline): SGHRS, YFSETQ. V shed 0 bases and J shed 3 bases, with 7 bases lying between them. The CDR3 has 14 amino acids. DNA for the CDR3: TGCGCCAGCAGCTTGGGGGACAACTACAATGAGCAGTTCTTC. This gives the protein CASSLGDNYNEQFF. The whole variable domain, remainder taken from reference TRBV5-1 and TRBJ2-1, is KAGVTQTPRYLIKTRGQQVTLSCSPISGHRSVSWYQQTPGQGLQFLFEYFSETQRNKGNFPGRFSGRQFSNSRSEMNVSTLELGDSALYLCASSLGDNYNEQFFGPGTRLTVL.

J is TRBJ1-5 and V is TRBV6-2 or TRBV6-3; possible D gene TRBD1, 6 bases. Between the trimmed V and J ends, which lost 6 bases and 7 bases, there was a span of 13 bases. The CDR3 runs 13 residues. CDR1 and CDR2 (germline): MNHEY, SVGEGT. The CDR3 sequence: CASSSSGVQPQHF. The DNA for the CDR3 is TGTGCCAGCAGCAGCTCAGGGGTACAGCCCCAGCATTTT.

The chain has TRBV19 and TRBJ1-4; maybe TRBD1 (6 bases). V gave up 4 bases and J gave up 4 bases, with 10 bases separating them. The CDR3 spans 14 residues. CDR1 and CDR2 from the germline V gene are LNHDA and SQIVND (reference sequence). The CDR3 coding sequence is TGTGCCAGTAGTACAGTCAGGGGTAATGAAAAACTGTTTTTT. Translation: CASSTVRGNEKLFF.

V is TRBV3-1 (or the pseudogene TRBV3-2) and J is TRBJ2-5; D may be TRBD2 (6 bases). Germline CDR1 is LGHDT and CDR2 is YNNKEL (reference sequence). With 8 bases removed from V and 5 bases from J, the gap between germline ends came to 6 bases. The CDR3 has 10 amino acids. Here the CDR3 reads CASGGETQYF. CDR3 in DNA: TGTGCCAGCGGAGGGGAGACCCAGTACTTC.

The rearrangement joins TRBV18 to TRBJ2-1; 8 nucleotides agree with TRBD1. V shed 6 bases, J shed 15 bases, and the junction held 16 bases outside the gene matches. CDR1 KGHSH and CDR2 LQKENI come from the germline V gene. The CDR3 runs 14 residues. CDR3 DNA sequence: TGTGCCAGCTCGCCAAAATACGACGGGACAGGTCTGTTCTTC. The encoded protein is CASSPKYDGTGLFF.

This chain joins TRBV7-9 and TRBJ1-3; 7 positions agree with TRBD1. V shed 3 bases and J 0 bases; nucleotides not matched to a gene: 5. Germline lookup yields CDR1 SEHNR and CDR2 FQNEAQ (reference sequence). The CDR3 consists of 16 residues. CDR3 nucleotides: TGTGCCAGCAGCTTTCCGGGACAGAGCTCTGGAAACACCATATATTTT. Translated: CASSFPGQSSGNTIYF.

In this sample, this clone turned up a few times. As DNA, the CDR3 is TGTGCCAGCAGTTGGGACAACAATCAGCCCCAGCATTTT. The encoded protein is CASSWDNNQPQHF. The chain joins TRBV12-3 or TRBV12-4 to TRBJ1-5, with TRBD1 as a possible D gene (6 bases). The CDR3 has 13 amino acids. Trimming took off 4 bases at V and 3 bases at J, with 7 bases between the two ends.

For this clone: The sample has other DNA sequences that encode this CDR3 too. V gene TRBV5-1 combines with J gene TRBJ1-6, with D perhaps TRBD1 (5 bases). Germline CDR1 and CDR2: SGHRS and YFSETQ. Deletions cut 0 bases from V and 10 bases from J, with 14 bases between. The CDR3 contains 15 residues. This CDR3 is CASSLVLGEGSPLHF. CDR3 coding DNA: TGCGCCAGCAGCTTGGTTTTAGGGGAAGGGTCACCCCTCCACTTT. Looking up the rest from reference TRBV5-1 and TRBJ1-6 gives the full variable domain: KAGVTQTPRYLIKTRGQQVTLSCSPISGHRSVSWYQQTPGQGLQFLFEYFSETQRNKGNFPGRFSGRQFSNSRSEMNVSTLELGDSALYLCASSLVLGEGSPLHFGNGTRLTVT.

This rearrangement joins TRBV19 to TRBJ2-5, with a weak D call TRBD1 (5 bases). The CDR3 length is 12 residues. Trimming took off 8 bases at V and 4 bases at J, with 11 bases between the two ends. Germline CDR1 and CDR2: LNHDA and SQIVND (reference sequence). The CDR3 DNA reads TGTGCCAGTTCGCCAGGGCTAGAGACCCAGTACTTC. It is translated as CASSPGLETQYF.

This clone was found once. CDR3 residues: CASTDRRTYEQYF. The CDR3 DNA reads TGCGCCAGCACAGACAGGCGAACCTACGAGCAGTACTTC. This chain uses TRBV10-2 with TRBJ2-7; D is possibly TRBD1 (6 bases). V was cut by 7 bases and J by 2 bases, with 12 bases left in between. The CDR3 extends over 13 amino acids. Looked up from germline, CDR1 is WSHSY and CDR2 is SAAADI.

This clone was recorded a few times. The V gene is TRBV27, the J gene TRBJ2-1; TRBD1 might be the D (6 bases). The CDR3 sequence is 15 residues long. The V gene's germline CDR1 is MNHEY and CDR2 SMNVEV (reference sequence). V was pared by 7 bases and J by 4 bases, with 17 bases between. The CDR3 nucleotides read TGTGCCAGCACCATGGACAGTTCCCCTTACAATGAGCAGTTCTTC. This translates into CASTMDSSPYNEQFF.

This chain links TRBV7-5 with TRBJ2-3; the table's D call TRBD2 went unverified against the DNA. TRBV7-5 has pseudogene status. CDR3 size: 16 residues. Here the CDR3 DNA reads TGTGTCAGAAGCTTAGTAAGTCGGGAGGGCCGAGATACGCAGTATTTT. Residues: CVRSLVSREGRDTQYF.

The DNA of the CDR3 is TGCAGTGCTAGTGAGTCAGGGGCTGACTATGGCTACACCTTC. Translating gives CSASESGADYGYTF. The gene calls are TRBV20-1 and TRBJ1-2; possibly TRBD1 for D (6 bases). Trimming shortened V by 3 bases and J by 3 bases, and 14 bases separated the two germline ends. The CDR3 loop spans 14 amino acids. Germline CDR1 reads DFQATT; CDR2 reads SNEGSKA (reference sequence).

The V call is TRBV24-1, the J call TRBJ2-2, with D tentatively TRBD2 (6 bases). The CDR3 consists of 15 residues. CDR1 KGHDR and CDR2 SFDVKD come from the germline V gene. Trimming left V 3 bases short and J 3 bases short, with 10 bases between. The CDR3 DNA reads as TGTGCCACCAGTGATCGCAGCGGGTACACCGGGGAGCTGTTTTTT. Translated, it gives CATSDRSGYTGELFF.

V gene TRBV5-6 combines with J gene TRBJ1-2; perhaps TRBD1 as D (5 bases). The ends were cut back, 4 bases at V and 4 bases at J, with 14 bases in the middle. The CDR3 has 14 amino acids. The germline CDR1 and CDR2 sequences are SGHDT and YYEEEE. CDR3 coding DNA: TGTGCCAGCAGCCCCTGGGGGGTCCTCTATGGCTACACCTTC. Protein sequence: CASSPWGVLYGYTF.

CDR3 loop: CASSLDRGGSGELFF. As DNA, the CDR3 is TGTGCCAGTAGCTTAGACAGGGGAGGATCCGGGGAGCTGTTTTTT. The V and J genes are TRBV19 and TRBJ2-2, with 8 bases that match TRBD1. Losses at the gene ends were 6 bases for V and 6 bases for J; bases not matched to a gene: 9. Germline CDR1 LNHDA, CDR2 SQIVND (reference sequence). The CDR3 consists of 15 residues. Drawing the rest from reference TRBV19 and TRBJ2-2, the complete variable domain is DGGITQSPKYLFRKEGQNVTLSCEQNLNHDAMYWYRQDPGQGLRLIYYSQIVNDFQKGDIAEGYSVSREKKESFPLTVTSAQKNPTAFYLCASSLDRGGSGELFFGEGSRLTVL.

This clone was found a few times. This chain links TRBV7-2 with TRBJ1-6; the D gene is possibly TRBD1 (6 bases). CDR1 is SGHTA and CDR2 is FQGNSA in the germline V gene. This CDR3 has 15 residues. Trimming stripped 1 base from V and 13 bases from J, with 17 bases between. CDR3 nucleotides: TGTGCCAGCAGCTTAGAGACAGGAGCTTTTGATCCCCTCCACTTT. Translating gives CASSLETGAFDPLHF.

V gene TRBV4-3 combines with J gene TRBJ2-2; 8 bases are shared with TRBD2. From germline, CDR1 is LGHNA and CDR2 YSLEER. V lost 4 bases and J lost 2; bases outside the gene matches: 6. The CDR3 sequence is 16 residues long. The DNA for the CDR3 is TGCGCCAGCAGCCTTGAGGCGGGGGGAAACACCGGGGAGCTGTTTTTT. Protein sequence: CASSLEAGGNTGELFF.

This CDR3 reads CSATEYEQYF. DNA of the CDR3: TGCAGTGCTACCGAGTACGAGCAGTACTTC. This chain joins TRBV20-1 and TRBJ2-7; no clear D gene. The CDR3 runs to 10 residues. Germline CDR1 reads DFQATT; CDR2 reads SNEGSKA (reference sequence). Trimming cost V 4 bases and J 4 bases, with 5 bases left between them.

This CDR3 reads CASSPILAGSEQYF. The CDR3 nucleotides read TGCGCCAGCAGCCCAATTCTAGCGGGATCCGAGCAGTACTTC. The chain is built from TRBV5-1 and TRBJ2-7; 9 bases line up with TRBD2. Trimming at V came to 4 bases and at J to 6 bases, leaving 8 bases not matched to a gene. Germline CDR1 SGHRS, CDR2 YFSETQ. The CDR3 runs to 14 residues.

V usage is TRBV9 and J usage is TRBJ1-3; 7 bases line up with TRBD1. The ends lost 2 bases at V and 0 bases at J; junction bases unmatched: 8. This CDR3 spans 17 amino acids. CDR1 and CDR2 (germline): SGDLS, YYNGEE. CDR3 sequence: CASSVGGPGGSGNTIYF. CDR3 nucleotides: TGTGCCAGCAGCGTGGGTGGGCCAGGGGGCTCTGGAAACACCATATATTTT.

This chain uses TRBV15 with TRBJ1-2; D might be TRBD1 (6 bases). V was trimmed by 8 bases and J by 4 bases, leaving 11 bases between them. This CDR3 comprises 12 residues. CDR1 is LNHNV and CDR2 is YYDKDF in the germline V gene (reference sequence). The DNA of the CDR3 is TGTGCCACCGAGGGGGGGACCTATGGCTACACCTTC. Translated, it gives CATEGGTYGYTF.

This chain connects TRBV6-2 or TRBV6-3 to TRBJ2-2, with a tentative D call TRBD1 (6 bases). The CDR3 covers 17 residues. V lost 3 bases to trimming and J lost 4 bases, with 18 bases between them. Germline assignment: CDR1 MNHEY and CDR2 SVGEGT. The DNA for the CDR3 is TGTGCCAGCAGTTATAACAGGGTTGAGTTGGGCACCGGGGAGCTGTTTTTT. Encoded protein: CASSYNRVELGTGELFF.

The chain is built from TRBV6-1 and TRBJ2-4; tentatively, D is TRBD1 (5 bases). V was trimmed by 0 bases and J by 6 bases, leaving 9 bases between them. This CDR3 has 14 amino acids. Germline V gene sequence: CDR1 MNHNS, CDR2 SASEGT. The CDR3 reads CASSEAGPPNIQYF. CDR3 nucleotide sequence: TGTGCCAGCAGTGAAGCGGGGCCGCCAAACATTCAGTACTTC.

This clone was seen just once. The J gene is TRBJ2-2, the V gene TRBV10-3; 9 bases line up with TRBD1. The germline CDR1 and CDR2 sequences are ENHRY and SYGVKD. The CDR3 contains 12 residues. V lost 11 bases to trimming and J lost 5 bases; unmatched junction nucleotides: 3. As DNA, the CDR3 is TGTGCCGTAGACAGGGGGACCGGGGAGCTGTTTTTT. This encodes CAVDRGTGELFF.